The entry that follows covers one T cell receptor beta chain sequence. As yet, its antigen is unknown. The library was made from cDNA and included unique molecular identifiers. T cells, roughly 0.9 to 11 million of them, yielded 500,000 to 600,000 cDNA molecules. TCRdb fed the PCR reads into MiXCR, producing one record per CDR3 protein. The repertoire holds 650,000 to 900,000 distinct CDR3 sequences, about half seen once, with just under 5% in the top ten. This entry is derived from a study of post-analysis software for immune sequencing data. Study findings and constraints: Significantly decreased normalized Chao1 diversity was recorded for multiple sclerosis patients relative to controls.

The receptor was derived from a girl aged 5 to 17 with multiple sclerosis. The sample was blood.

In DNA form, the CDR3 reads TGTGCCAGCAGCGTTTGGGGCGGGCCGAGCTCCTACAATGAGCAGTTCTTC. Its protein is CASSVWGGPSSYNEQFF. V usage is TRBV9 and J usage is TRBJ2-1, with D perhaps given as TRBD1 or TRBD2 (5 bases each). CDR1 and CDR2 (germline): SGDLS, YYNGEE. Trimming took off 2 bases at V and 0 bases at J, with 15 bases between the two ends. The CDR3 totals 17 residues. Full variable domain (outside the CDR3, taken from reference TRBV9 and TRBJ2-1): DSGVTQTPKHLITATGQRVTLRCSPRSGDLSVYWYQQSLDQGLQFLIQYYNGEERAKGNILERFSAQQFPDLHSELNLSSLELGDSALYFCASSVWGGPSSYNEQFFGPGTRLTVL.